The clone carrying this T cell receptor (beta chain) appeared many times. Its target is not known. This CDR3 comprises 15 residues. Germline CDR1 and CDR2: SGHDN and FVKESK. The ends were cut back, 3 bases at V and 1 base at J, with 12 bases in the middle. The source of the sample is a study of Graves' ophthalmopathy and Graves' hyperthyroidism. Study outcomes and limitations: Stable hyperthyroidism and ophthalmopathy were told apart by a 13-signature model, which achieved about 88% sensitivity and roughly 76% specificity. Most thyroid clonotypes with frequency above 0.001 were detected in blood too.

Amplified material comprised TCR beta CDR3 regions derived from RNA transcripts. First-round RT-PCR employed HTBI primers, with a second-round multiplex PCR after it. TCRdb redid the calling of the multiplex PCR reads with MiXCR, one entry per CDR3 protein. Found here are around 670,000 distinct CDR3 sequences, around 40% of them singletons; the top ten hold roughly 45%. This TCR was sampled from an adult man with Graves' ophthalmopathy. This chain links TRBV14 with TRBJ1-1; maybe TRBD1 (6 bases). The sequenced sample consisted of peripheral blood. CDR3: CASSHTRGSNTEAFF. The CDR3, as DNA: TGTGCCAGCAGCCACACCAGGGGTTCGAACACTGAAGCTTTCTTT.